A selection of T cell receptor beta chains follows, all from one sample in a study of T cell responses to AZD1222 COVID-19 vaccine. The table came from immunoSEQ multiplex PCR; TCRdb's copy has only in-frame clones and leaves some out. The table lists about 150,000 clones, 91% of them singletons. Sequences were derived from peripheral blood, sampled 28 days after the second AZD1222 dose. These receptors all stem from an adult who received the AZD1222 COVID-19 vaccine. Each CDR3 is given with its conserved first and last residue. D genes are given only for firm matches. Clone size is not always given. Where it is, it says once, few, many or a class for expanded clones.

d_call clone_size j_call v_call cdr3_nt cdr3_aa
. . TRBJ2-5 TRBV19 TGTGCCAGTAGTGGCAGGGGGGGGGCTTTGGAAGAGACCCAGTACTTC CASSGRGGALEETQYF
. . TRBJ1-2 TRBV5-1 TGCGCCAGCAGCTTGAGATGGGGGAGCAATGGCTACACCTTC CASSLRWGSNGYTF
TRBD2 many TRBJ2-2 TRBV6-4 TGTGCCAGCAGTACGGGGGGGCCAGATGGCACCGGGGAGCTGTTTTTT CASSTGGPDGTGELFF
TRBD1 once TRBJ2-7 TRBV7-2 TGTGCCAGCAGCCAAACCCGGGACAGGGTCCACGAGCAGTACTTC CASSQTRDRVHEQYF
. . TRBJ1-1 TRBV12-3/TRBV12-4 TGTGCCAGCAGTTTAGACAGGCCTATCTTT CASSLDRPIF
. . TRBJ1-2 TRBV29-1 TGCAGCGTAGCGGGGGAGGATGGCTACACCTTC CSVAGEDGYTF
. . TRBJ2-7 TRBV28 TGTGCCAGCACCACCCCCAGGGTATACGAGCAGTACTTC CASTTPRVYEQYF
TRBD1 . TRBJ1-4 TRBV5-4 TGTGCCAGCAGGCCTTTTACAGGGGGCTATGAAAAACTGTTTTTT CASRPFTGGYEKLFF
TRBD1 . TRBJ2-1 TRBV11-2 TGTGCCAGCAGCTTGTACGGGACAGGCAGGGGCAATGAGCAGTTCTTC CASSLYGTGRGNEQFF
. . TRBJ2-1 TRBV7-3 TGTGCCAGCAGCTTAACTTGGGGGGATGAGCAGTTCTTC CASSLTWGDEQFF
. once TRBJ1-6 TRBV5-1 TGCGCCAGCAGCTTGGCCGGCAGGAGCTCCTATAATTCACCCCTCCACTTT CASSLAGRSSYNSPLHF
. . TRBJ2-5 TRBV19 TGTGCCAGTAGCTTTATAGGAGGGGGTCAGGAGACCCAGTACTTC CASSFIGGGQETQYF
TRBD1 . TRBJ1-2 TRBV12-3/TRBV12-4 TGTGCCAGCAGTTTACACAGGGGGCTTGGCTACACCTTC CASSLHRGLGYTF
TRBD2 . TRBJ2-1 TRBV11-2 TGTGCCAGCAGCTTAGGTGAGCGGGGGGCCTACAATGAGCAGTTCTTC CASSLGERGAYNEQFF
. once TRBJ2-7 TRBV21-1 TGTGCCAGCAGCCTAAGAAAGGTCAGCTCCTACGAGCAGTACTTC CASSLRKVSSYEQYF
. . TRBJ2-5 TRBV7-2 TGTGCCAGCAGCTTAGCGGCCGGGACACAAGAGACCCAGTACTTC CASSLAAGTQETQYF
. once TRBJ2-3 TRBV30 TGTGCCTGGAGGGGGCCATTTAGTCCAGATACGCAGTATTTT CAWRGPFSPDTQYF
. . TRBJ2-6 TRBV2 TGTGCCTCCAGGGCCTCCGGGGCCAACGTCCTGACTTTC CASRASGANVLTF
. . TRBJ2-5 TRBV5-1 TGCGCCAGCAGCTTGGCTCAAGAGACCCAGTACTTC CASSLAQETQYF
. . TRBJ1-2 TRBV2 TGTGCCAGCAGGATCAACGGGCAGAGCAGCTATGGCTACACCTTC CASRINGQSSYGYTF
. . TRBJ2-7 TRBV19 TGTGCCAGTCGACCTAAGGGGTCCTACGAGCAGTACTTC CASRPKGSYEQYF
TRBD1 once TRBJ1-1 TRBV19 TGTGCCAGTAGTAAAGACAGGGGCAACACTGAAGCTTTCTTT CASSKDRGNTEAFF
. once TRBJ2-7 TRBV7-2 TGTGCCAGCAGCTTAACTGGCCAGGGTAACGAGCAGTACTTC CASSLTGQGNEQYF
TRBD1 . TRBJ2-3 TRBV5-4 TGTGCCAGCAGCCCCGAGACAGGGGGCACAGATACGCAGTATTTT CASSPETGGTDTQYF
. . TRBJ1-4 TRBV7-6 TGTGCCAGCAGCCCAGGGGACGCAACTAATGAAAAACTGTTTTTT CASSPGDATNEKLFF
. few TRBJ2-3 TRBV7-2 TGTGCCAGCAGCCAGGACTTGATCACAGATACGCAGTATTTT CASSQDLITDTQYF